The 24 T cell receptor beta chains in this list originate from one sample, sequenced in a study of cytomegalovirus exposure and HLA in healthy donors. PCR was performed using 60 Vbeta and 13 Jbeta primers. Here immunoSEQ multiplex PCR was the method, and the copy in TCRdb shows in-frame clones only, minus some. The sample shows 120,000 to 150,000 clones, nearly 80% of them seen only once. Material: PBMCs. The receptors come from a male donor in good health and CMV-seronegative.

This sequence joins TRBV18 and TRBJ1-2; 8 bases are shared with TRBD1. Germline V gene lookup returns CDR1 KGHSH and CDR2 LQKENI. The trim removed 0 bases at V and 0 bases at J, leaving 6 bases unmatched. The CDR3 sequence is 17 residues long. The CDR3 is CASSPPMTGVANYGYTF. The CDR3 DNA reads as TGTGCCAGCTCACCACCAATGACAGGGGTAGCTAACTATGGCTACACCTTC.

V is TRBV5-6 and J is TRBJ2-3; D call uncertain. Germline V gene lookup returns CDR1 SGHDT and CDR2 YYEEEE. Trimming removed 2 bases at V and 5 bases at J, with 6 bases between. This CDR3 is built from 12 residues. CDR3 DNA: TGTGCCAGCAGCTTTCTAGTAGATACGCAGTATTTT. It specifies CASSFLVDTQYF.

The gene calls are TRBV27 and TRBJ1-2, with 8 bases fitting TRBD1. The CDR3 has 16 residues. J lost 3 bases, V lost 0 bases, and 6 bases had no gene match. Germline V gives CDR1 MNHEY, CDR2 SMNVEV (reference sequence). The CDR3 protein is CASSLSYQGAHYGYTF. CDR3 DNA: TGTGCCAGCAGTTTATCTTACCAGGGGGCTCACTATGGCTACACCTTC.

CDR3 loop: CASSQVGLIGRAEDEQFF. DNA of the CDR3: TGCGCCAGCAGCCAAGTTGGGCTTATCGGGAGGGCCGAGGATGAGCAGTTCTTC. This chain uses TRBV4-3 with TRBJ2-1; 8 positions match TRBD2. This CDR3 contains 18 residues. After removal of 1 base from V and 8 bases from J, the junction contained 16 bases not matched to a gene. Germline values: CDR1 LGHNA, CDR2 YSLEER.

The CDR3 sequence: CASSLDPTGTDNSPLHF. The CDR3 nucleotides are TGTGCCAGCAGCTTAGACCCGACCGGGACAGATAATTCACCCCTCCACTTT. The gene calls are TRBV7-2 and TRBJ1-6; TRBD1 agrees at 7 bases. This CDR3 has 17 amino acids. After removal of 1 base from V and 5 bases from J, the junction contained 8 bases not matched to a gene. Germline V gene sequence: CDR1 SGHTA, CDR2 FQGNSA.

The chain recombines TRBV7-2 with TRBJ2-3; 12 nucleotides match TRBD2. J gave up 4 bases and V 5 bases, and 4 bases lay outside the gene matches. Germline V lookup: CDR1 SGHTA, CDR2 FQGNSA. The CDR3 is 15 amino acids. CDR3 nucleotide sequence: TGTGCCAGCAGCCCGAGGACTAGCGGGGCAGATACGCAGTATTTT. It yields the protein CASSPRTSGADTQYF.

CDR3 in amino acids: CAWSGSKSDEQFF. The DNA of the CDR3 is TGTGCCTGGAGTGGTAGTAAAAGCGATGAGCAGTTCTTC. This chain links TRBV30 with TRBJ2-1; no clear D gene. Looked up from germline, CDR1 is GTSNPN and CDR2 is SVGIG (reference sequence). The CDR3 covers 13 residues. Trimming stripped 1 base from V and 8 bases from J, with 12 bases between.

This clone came up once. The rearrangement uses TRBV6-1 and TRBJ2-6; D unresolved. Trimming cost V 8 bases and J 3 bases, with 14 bases left between them. CDR3 length equals 15 residues. Germline V gives CDR1 MNHNS, CDR2 SASEGT. CDR3 region: CASYPSRYGANVLTF. CDR3 bases: TGTGCCAGCTATCCCTCACGGTATGGGGCCAACGTCCTGACTTTC.

This clone has just a few counts. The chain joins TRBV5-1 to TRBJ2-2, with D possibly matching TRBD2 (7 bases). The V end was cut by 3 bases, the J end by 9 bases, with 9 bases between. Germline V gives CDR1 SGHRS, CDR2 YFSETQ. The CDR3 sequence is 12 residues long. CDR3 amino acids: CASSSGGRELFF. The CDR3 DNA is TGCGCCAGCAGCTCGGGGGGCCGGGAGCTGTTTTTT.

This chain uses TRBV5-1 with TRBJ1-6, with TRBD1 matching over 8 bases. The CDR3 is 15 residues long. The V and J ends lost 4 bases and 10 bases, in that order; junction bases with no gene match: 10. Germline assignment: CDR1 SGHRS and CDR2 YFSETQ. The DNA for the CDR3 is TGCGCCAGCAGCAAGGATGGGACAGGTCGATCACCCCTCCACTTT. This sequence encodes CASSKDGTGRSPLHF.

This sequence joins TRBV7-9 and TRBJ1-3; D is undetermined. The CDR3 has 12 residues. CDR1 is SEHNR, CDR2 FQNEAQ, per germline (reference sequence). Trimming shortened V by 5 bases and J by 0 bases, and 2 bases separated the two germline ends. The DNA of the CDR3 is TGTGCCAGCAGCCTCTCTGGAAACACCATATATTTT. Translated: CASSLSGNTIYF.

The V call is TRBV28, the J call TRBJ1-4, with D perhaps matching TRBD1 (6 bases). V was trimmed by 3 bases and J by 3 bases, leaving 14 bases between them. The CDR3 has 16 amino acids. Germline V gene sequence: CDR1 MDHEN, CDR2 SYDVKM. CDR3 nucleotide sequence: TGTGCCAGCAGTTTCGGGACAAAGGTGTCTAATGAAAAACTGTTTTTT. It translates to CASSFGTKVSNEKLFF.

V is TRBV11-2 and J is TRBJ2-2; TRBD2 agrees at 7 bases. The CDR3 runs to 17 residues. Germline assignment: CDR1 SGHAT and CDR2 FQNNGV. The trim removed 4 bases at V and 5 bases at J, leaving 13 bases unmatched. CDR3 nucleotide sequence: TGTGCCAGCAGCTCCTCCATTACCGGGGGGAGGACCGGGGAGCTGTTTTTT. Translation: CASSSSITGGRTGELFF.

This clone was counted a few times. The chain combines TRBV13 with TRBJ2-7; 10 nucleotides line up with TRBD2. This CDR3 contains 18 residues. CDR1 and CDR2 (germline): PRHDT, FYEKMQ (reference sequence). Germline trimming cut 0 bases from V and 6 bases from J; bases unmatched to any gene: 14. DNA of the CDR3: TGTGCCAGCAGCTTAGGCCTAAGTGTTGGTAGCGGGAGGCCCGAGCAGTACTTC. Protein product: CASSLGLSVGSGRPEQYF.

V gene TRBV27 combines with J gene TRBJ1-4; D gene ambiguous. Trimming pared 8 bases from V and 4 bases from J, leaving 14 bases between. The CDR3 runs 14 residues. Germline V lookup: CDR1 MNHEY, CDR2 SMNVEV (reference sequence). CDR3 in DNA: TGTGCCAGCGGCCTTACCGGGATTAATGAAAAACTGTTTTTT. This translates into CASGLTGINEKLFF.

This clone is a singleton in its sample. CDR3 residues: CAISGDRGYGYTF. The CDR3 nucleotides read TGTGCCATCAGTGGAGACAGGGGCTATGGCTACACCTTC. V is TRBV10-3 and J is TRBJ1-2; 8 bases map to TRBD1. The length of the CDR3 is 13 residues. Germline loops: CDR1 ENHRY, CDR2 SYGVKD. The J segment lost 4 bases and the V segment lost 4 bases, leaving 2 bases of the junction unmatched.

The chain recombines TRBV7-9 with TRBJ2-1; D unclear. Germline-derived CDR1 and CDR2 are SEHNR and FQNEAQ (reference sequence). Trimming took off 4 bases at V and 9 bases at J, with 13 bases between the two ends. The CDR3 runs 13 residues. The CDR3 region has the DNA TGTGCCAGCAGCTCGATATCTCGGAGTGAGCAGTTCTTC. Protein: CASSSISRSEQFF. The full variable domain, its missing parts supplied by reference TRBV7-9 and TRBJ2-1, is DTGVSQNPRHKITKRGQNVTFRCDPISEHNRLYWYRQTLGQGPEFLTYFQNEAQLEKSRLLSDRFSAERPKGSFSTLEIQRTEQGDSAMYLCASSSISRSEQFFGPGTRLTVL.

The CDR3 reads CASSLEGRGIRVEQYF. CDR3 nucleotide sequence: TGTGCCAGCAGCTTAGAGGGCAGGGGGATACGAGTGGAGCAGTACTTC. The V and J genes are TRBV7-9 and TRBJ2-5; 7 positions agree with TRBD1. Germline loops: CDR1 SEHNR, CDR2 FQNEAQ (reference sequence). Losses at the gene ends were 1 base for V and 11 bases for J; bases not matched to a gene: 16. The CDR3 loop spans 16 amino acids.

The V call is TRBV5-4, the J call TRBJ1-2; D gene unclear. This CDR3 has 13 amino acids. CDR1 is SGHNT and CDR2 is YYREEE in the germline V gene (reference sequence). Trimming pared 3 bases from V and 4 bases from J, leaving 10 bases between. In DNA form, the CDR3 reads TGTGCCAGCAGCTCGGCGGGGAGCTATGGCTACACCTTC. This codes for CASSSAGSYGYTF.

The V call is TRBV28, the J call TRBJ1-1; TRBD1 aligns across 7 bases. The CDR3 covers 12 residues. V shed 6 bases, J shed 4 bases, and the junction held 2 bases outside the gene matches. CDR1 MDHEN and CDR2 SYDVKM come from the germline V gene. The CDR3 region has the DNA TGTGCCAGCAGCTCAGGGGGCACTGAAGCTTTCTTT. Residues: CASSSGGTEAFF.

The genes are TRBV7-3 and TRBJ1-5; 10 bases are shared with TRBD1. The CDR3 consists of 14 residues. The germline V gene encodes CDR1 SGHTA and CDR2 FQGTGA. Trimming cost V 4 bases and J 4 bases; bases outside gene matches: 1. The CDR3 DNA follows: TGTGCCAGCAGCTGGGGACAGGGGAATCAGCCCCAGCATTTT. Its protein is CASSWGQGNQPQHF. Together with reference TRBV7-3 and TRBJ1-5, the CDR3 gives the full variable domain: GAGVSQTPSNKVTEKGKYVELRCDPISGHTALYWYRQSLGQGPEFLIYFQGTGAADDSGLPNDRFFAVRPEGSVSTLKIQRTERGDSAVYLCASSWGQGNQPQHFGDGTRLSIL.

The V gene is TRBV2, the J gene TRBJ1-5, with unresolved D. This CDR3 is built from 12 residues. Trimming stripped 7 bases from V and 4 bases from J, with 8 bases between. The germline gives CDR1 SNHLY, CDR2 FYNNEI. CDR3 loop: CASTSENQPQHF. The CDR3 nucleotides read TGTGCCAGCACCTCAGAAAATCAGCCCCAGCATTTT.

This clone was observed a handful of times. The chain has TRBV6-1 and TRBJ2-7; 10 bases are a match to TRBD1. This CDR3 contains 16 residues. Losses at the gene ends were 1 base for V and 4 bases for J; bases not matched to a gene: 7. Germline V lookup: CDR1 MNHNS, CDR2 SASEGT. The CDR3 DNA reads as TGTGCCAGCAGTGAAGTCCCCGGGACAGGGGCATACGAGCAGTACTTC. The encoded protein is CASSEVPGTGAYEQYF.

The V call is TRBV12-2, the J call TRBJ1-1; TRBD1, the table's D call, was not compared with the DNA. TRBV12-2 is assigned pseudogene status. The CDR3 totals 15 residues. The CDR3: CASRAWTGHDTEAFF. The CDR3 DNA reads TGTGCAAGTCGCGCCTGGACAGGGCATGATACTGAAGCTTTCTTT.